This T cell receptor (beta chain) was sequenced for a study of blood T cell repertoires in COVID-19. As processed by the authors: By means of reference gene primer amplification, nucleated cell counts were estimated. Measured with immunoSEQ multiplex PCR; TCRdb has only the in-frame clones, and not every one. Clonal size and the V and J genes are those of that table, whereas D and trimming came from the DNA. Of hundreds of thousands of clones listed, more than 75% are singletons. The CDR3 sequence is 13 residues long. V was cut by 5 bases and J by 4 bases, with 11 bases left in between. Source material: peripheral blood. The V and J genes are TRBV12-3 or TRBV12-4 and TRBJ2-5, with a tentative D call TRBD1 (7 bases). The sequence derives from a woman in her forties who had recovered from COVID-19. The DNA for the CDR3 is TGTGCCAGCAGTCCGCAGGGGGGAGAGACCCAGTACTTC. Translation gives CASSPQGGETQYF.